This T cell receptor (beta chain) is drawn from a study of T cell changes during pregnancy in multiple sclerosis. Germline V gene lookup returns CDR1 MNHEY and CDR2 SMNVEV (reference sequence). Between the trimmed V and J ends, which lost 5 bases and 2 bases, there was a span of 10 bases. The CDR3 totals 13 residues. Using immunoSEQ multiplex PCR, the repertoire was profiled, and TCRdb retains in-frame clones only, with some absent. Of approximately 20,000 clones listed, about 88% are singletons. The TCR was taken from a female donor with multiple sclerosis, enrolled in a pregnancy study. The V and J genes are TRBV27 and TRBJ2-7; D is possibly TRBD1 (5 bases). Material: CD8+ T cells from peripheral blood mononuclear cells, obtained after pregnancy. The CDR3 here is CASSVGATYEQYF. Here the CDR3 DNA reads TGTGCCAGCAGTGTAGGGGCGACCTACGAGCAGTACTTC.